This T cell receptor (beta chain) was obtained from a study of CD8+ T cells in alopecia areata. RNA was extracted and reverse transcribed into cDNA as the sequencing template. The data were produced by immunoSEQ multiplex PCR, yet TCRdb's version contains in-frame clones alone and is incomplete. The sample lists nearly 200,000 clones; about three fifths were seen once. The treatment is: oral pan-JAK inhibitor, 5-10 mg twice daily. The sample here was CD4+ T cells sorted from blood, taken at week 24, from a patient treated with tofacitinib. The sequence was obtained from a human donor with alopecia areata.

CDR3 coding DNA: TGCGCCAGCAGCTACCTTGAGCCTGCAGGGAACACTGAAGCTTTCTTT. The encoded protein is CASSYLEPAGNTEAFF. The rearrangement uses TRBV5-1 and TRBJ1-1; D remains ambiguous. The germline V and J ends were trimmed by 3 bases and 1 base, with 16 bases remaining between them. Germline CDR1 SGHRS, CDR2 YFSETQ. This CDR3 has 16 amino acids.